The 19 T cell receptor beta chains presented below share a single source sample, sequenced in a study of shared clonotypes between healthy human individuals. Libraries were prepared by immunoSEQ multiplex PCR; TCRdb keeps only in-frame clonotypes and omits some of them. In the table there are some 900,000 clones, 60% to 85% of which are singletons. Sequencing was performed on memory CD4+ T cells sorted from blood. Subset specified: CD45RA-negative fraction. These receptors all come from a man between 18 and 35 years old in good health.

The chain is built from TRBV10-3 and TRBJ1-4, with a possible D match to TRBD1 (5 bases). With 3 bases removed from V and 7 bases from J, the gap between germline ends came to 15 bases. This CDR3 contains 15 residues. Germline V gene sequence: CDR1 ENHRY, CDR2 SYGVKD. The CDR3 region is CAISDLGREGEKLFF. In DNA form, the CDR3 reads TGTGCCATCAGTGACCTGGGCAGGGAGGGTGAAAAACTGTTTTTT.

The CDR3 DNA follows: TGTGCCAGCAGCTTCACGGGAACAGCGTACCAAGAGACCCAGTACTTC. Residues: CASSFTGTAYQETQYF. The chain couples TRBV11-1 to TRBJ2-5; D may be TRBD2 (5 bases). This CDR3 is 16 amino acids long. Trimming removed 3 bases at V and 0 bases at J, with 14 bases between. Germline V gene lookup returns CDR1 SGHAT and CDR2 FQDESV (reference sequence).

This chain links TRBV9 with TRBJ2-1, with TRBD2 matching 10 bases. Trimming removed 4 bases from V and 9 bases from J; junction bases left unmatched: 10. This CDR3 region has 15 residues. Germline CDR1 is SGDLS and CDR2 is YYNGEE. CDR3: CASSPLSGGAGEQFF. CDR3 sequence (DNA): TGTGCCAGCAGCCCCCTAAGCGGGGGGGCCGGTGAGCAGTTCTTC.

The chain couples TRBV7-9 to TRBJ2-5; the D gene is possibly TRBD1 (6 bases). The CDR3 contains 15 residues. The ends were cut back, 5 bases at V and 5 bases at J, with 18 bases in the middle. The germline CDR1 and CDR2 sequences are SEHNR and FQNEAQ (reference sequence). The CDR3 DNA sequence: TGTGCCAGCAGCCCCTCAACAGGGCTTCGCGAGACCCAGTACTTC. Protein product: CASSPSTGLRETQYF.

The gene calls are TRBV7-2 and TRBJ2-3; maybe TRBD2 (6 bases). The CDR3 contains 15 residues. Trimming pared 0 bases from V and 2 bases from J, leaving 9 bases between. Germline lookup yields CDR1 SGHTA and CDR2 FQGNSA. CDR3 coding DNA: TGTGCCAGCAGCTTAGCCGGGAGAAACACAGATACGCAGTATTTT. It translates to CASSLAGRNTDTQYF.

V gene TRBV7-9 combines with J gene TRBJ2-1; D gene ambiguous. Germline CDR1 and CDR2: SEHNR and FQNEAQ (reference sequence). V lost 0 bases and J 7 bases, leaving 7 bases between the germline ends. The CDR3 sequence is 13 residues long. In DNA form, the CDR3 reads TGTGCCAGCAGCTTAGCGTCCTCGAATGAGCAGTTCTTC. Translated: CASSLASSNEQFF.

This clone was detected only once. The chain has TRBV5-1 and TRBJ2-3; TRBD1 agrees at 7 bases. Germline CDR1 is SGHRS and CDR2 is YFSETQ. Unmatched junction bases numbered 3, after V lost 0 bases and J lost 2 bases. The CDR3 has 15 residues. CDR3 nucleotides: TGCGCCAGCAGCTTGGAGGGACAGACCACAGATACGCAGTATTTT. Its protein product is CASSLEGQTTDTQYF.

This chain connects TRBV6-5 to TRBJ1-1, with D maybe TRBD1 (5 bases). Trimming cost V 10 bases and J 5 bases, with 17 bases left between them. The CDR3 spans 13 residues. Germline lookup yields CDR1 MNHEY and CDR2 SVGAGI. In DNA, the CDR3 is TGTGCCATCACCGTCGACGGGGGGACTGAAGCTTTCTTT. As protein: CAITVDGGTEAFF.

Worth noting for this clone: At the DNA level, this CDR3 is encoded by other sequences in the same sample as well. The DNA of the CDR3 is TGCGCCAGCAGCTTGGACAGGGCGGGCGGTCAGCCCCAGCATTTT. It codes for CASSLDRAGGQPQHF. The rearrangement links TRBV5-1 to TRBJ1-5; weak D call: TRBD1 (6 bases). The CDR3 runs 15 residues. The germline CDR1 and CDR2 sequences are SGHRS and YFSETQ. V shed 0 bases and J shed 6 bases, with 13 bases lying between them. Together with reference TRBV5-1 and TRBJ1-5, the CDR3 gives the full variable domain: KAGVTQTPRYLIKTRGQQVTLSCSPISGHRSVSWYQQTPGQGLQFLFEYFSETQRNKGNFPGRFSGRQFSNSRSEMNVSTLELGDSALYLCASSLDRAGGQPQHFGDGTRLSIL.

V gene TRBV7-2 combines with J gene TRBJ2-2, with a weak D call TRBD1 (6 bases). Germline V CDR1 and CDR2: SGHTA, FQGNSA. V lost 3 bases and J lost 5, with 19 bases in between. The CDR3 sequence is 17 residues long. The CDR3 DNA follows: TGTGCCAGCAGCTTGCGGTCACAGGGCCCAGGGACCGGGGAGCTGTTTTTT. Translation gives CASSLRSQGPGTGELFF.

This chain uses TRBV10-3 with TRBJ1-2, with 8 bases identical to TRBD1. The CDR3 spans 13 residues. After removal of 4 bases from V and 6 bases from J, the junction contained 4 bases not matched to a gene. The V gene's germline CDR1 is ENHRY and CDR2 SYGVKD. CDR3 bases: TGTGCCATCAGTGTATCAGGGGGCAATGGCTACACCTTC. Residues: CAISVSGGNGYTF.

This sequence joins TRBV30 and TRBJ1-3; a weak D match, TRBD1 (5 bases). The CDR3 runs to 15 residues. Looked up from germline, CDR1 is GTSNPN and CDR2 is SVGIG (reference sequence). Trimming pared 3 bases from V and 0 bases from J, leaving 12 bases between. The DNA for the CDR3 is TGTGCCTGGAGATCACAGGCGTACTCTGGAAACACCATATATTTT. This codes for CAWRSQAYSGNTIYF. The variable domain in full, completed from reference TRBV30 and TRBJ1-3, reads SQTIHQWPATLVQPVGSPLSLECTVEGTSNPNLYWYRQAAGRGLQLLFYSVGIGQISSEVPQNLSASRPQDRQFILSSKKLLLSDSGFYLCAWRSQAYSGNTIYFGEGSWLTVV.

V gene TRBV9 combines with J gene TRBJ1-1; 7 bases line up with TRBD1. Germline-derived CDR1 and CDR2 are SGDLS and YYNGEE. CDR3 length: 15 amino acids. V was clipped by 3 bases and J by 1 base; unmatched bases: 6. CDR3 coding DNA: TGTGCCAGCAGCGCTACGGACAGGTCGAACACTGAAGCTTTCTTT. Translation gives CASSATDRSNTEAFF. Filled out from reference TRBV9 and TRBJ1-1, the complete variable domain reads DSGVTQTPKHLITATGQRVTLRCSPRSGDLSVYWYQQSLDQGLQFLIQYYNGEERAKGNILERFSAQQFPDLHSELNLSSLELGDSALYFCASSATDRSNTEAFFGQGTRLTVV.

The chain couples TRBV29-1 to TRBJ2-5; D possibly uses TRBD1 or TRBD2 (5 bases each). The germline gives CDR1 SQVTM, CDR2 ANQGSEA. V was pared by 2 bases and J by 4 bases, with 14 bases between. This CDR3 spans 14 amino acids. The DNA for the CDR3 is TGCAGCGTTGAATGGATCTCGGGACGAGAGACCCAGTACTTC. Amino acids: CSVEWISGRETQYF. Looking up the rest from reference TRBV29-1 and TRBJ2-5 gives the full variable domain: SAVISQKPSRDICQRGTSLTIQCQVDSQVTMMFWYRQQPGQSLTLIATANQGSEATYESGFVIDKFPISRPNLTFSTLTVSNMSPEDSSIYLCSVEWISGRETQYFGPGTRLLVL.

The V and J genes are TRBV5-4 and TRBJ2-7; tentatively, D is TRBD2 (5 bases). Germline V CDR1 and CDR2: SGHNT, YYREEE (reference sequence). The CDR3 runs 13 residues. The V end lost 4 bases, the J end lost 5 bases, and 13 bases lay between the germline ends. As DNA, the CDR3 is TGTGCCAGCAGCGTAGCGTTCCGAAACGAGCAGTACTTC. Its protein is CASSVAFRNEQYF.

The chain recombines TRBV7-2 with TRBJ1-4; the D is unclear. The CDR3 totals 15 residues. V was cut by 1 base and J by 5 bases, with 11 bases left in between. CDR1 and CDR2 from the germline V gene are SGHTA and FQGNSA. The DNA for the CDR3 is TGTGCCAGCAGCTTAGGATTAGGGAGAAATGAAAAACTGTTTTTT. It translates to CASSLGLGRNEKLFF. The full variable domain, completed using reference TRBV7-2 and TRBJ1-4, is GAGVSQSPSNKVTEKGKDVELRCDPISGHTALYWYRQSLGQGLEFLIYFQGNSAPDKSGLPSDRFSAERTGGSVSTLTIQRTQQEDSAVYLCASSLGLGRNEKLFFGSGTQLSVL.

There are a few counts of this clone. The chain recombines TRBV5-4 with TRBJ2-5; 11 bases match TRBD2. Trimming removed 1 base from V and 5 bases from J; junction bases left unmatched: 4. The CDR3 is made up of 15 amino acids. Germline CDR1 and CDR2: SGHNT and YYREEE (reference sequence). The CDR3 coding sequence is TGTGCCAGCAGCTTGCCGACTAGCGGGATGGAGACCCAGTACTTC. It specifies CASSLPTSGMETQYF.

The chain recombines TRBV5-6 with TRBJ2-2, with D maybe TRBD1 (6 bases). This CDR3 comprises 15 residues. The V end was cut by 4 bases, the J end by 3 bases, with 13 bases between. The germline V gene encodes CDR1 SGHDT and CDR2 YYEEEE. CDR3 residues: CASSRLDRDTGELFF. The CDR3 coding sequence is TGTGCCAGCAGCCGCCTGGACAGAGACACCGGGGAGCTGTTTTTT.

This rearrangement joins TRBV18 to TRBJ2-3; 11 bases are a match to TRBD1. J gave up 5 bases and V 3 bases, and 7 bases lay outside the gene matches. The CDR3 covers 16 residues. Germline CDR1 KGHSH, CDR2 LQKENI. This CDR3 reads CASSPGQGATIDTQYF. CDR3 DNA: TGTGCCAGCTCACCTGGACAGGGGGCAACAATAGATACGCAGTATTTT.